This is a list of T cell receptor beta chains from one sample in a study of blood T cell repertoires in COVID-19. The assay was immunoSEQ multiplex PCR, and TCRdb's table has in-frame clones only and misses some. The sample holds fewer than 250,000 clones, nearly 85% seen once. Sequencing was carried out using peripheral blood. The receptors here all came from a human donor in a cohort sampled during active COVID-19. Both conserved end residues are part of each CDR3. Fields, in order: J gene, clone size, V gene, D gene, CDR3 DNA, CDR3 protein. D genes are given only for firm matches. Where a row states a size, it is once, few, many or the class of an expanded clone; other rows omit it.

J: TRBJ2-1; size: .; V: TRBV11-2; D: TRBD2; DNA: TGTGCCAGCAGCTTAGACTGGGTCGGGAGGGGTGAGCAGTTCTTC; CDR3: CASSLDWVGRGEQFF
J: TRBJ2-7; size: .; V: TRBV11-3; D: TRBD1; DNA: TGTGCCAGCAGCTTAGATTACGGGACAGGAGGCGAGCAGTACTTC; CDR3: CASSLDYGTGGEQYF
J: TRBJ1-6; size: .; V: TRBV6-5; D: .; DNA: TGTGCCAGCAGAGTTGAGGCATCCTATAATTCACCCCTCCACTTT; CDR3: CASRVEASYNSPLHF
J: TRBJ2-5; size: .; V: TRBV9; D: TRBD2; DNA: TGTGCCAGCAGCGCCTCCCCGGGACTAGCGGGGCGCCAAGAGACCCAGTACTTC; CDR3: CASSASPGLAGRQETQYF
J: TRBJ2-1; size: .; V: TRBV11-3; D: .; DNA: TGTGCCAGCAGCTTAGAGGCGGATGAGCAGTTCTTC; CDR3: CASSLEADEQFF
J: TRBJ1-3; size: few; V: TRBV3-1/TRBV3-2; D: TRBD1; DNA: TGTGCCAGCAGCCGAGATCAGGGGGAGGGAAACACCATATATTTT; CDR3: CASSRDQGEGNTIYF
J: TRBJ2-4; size: .; V: TRBV7-9; D: .; DNA: TGTGCCAGCAGCTTACCCCTGACAATAGCCAAAAACATTCAGTACTTC; CDR3: CASSLPLTIAKNIQYF
J: TRBJ2-1; size: once; V: TRBV7-2; D: TRBD2; DNA: TGTGCCAGCAGTCAAAAGACTATAGCGAGCGGGAGTTTGAGGAATGAGCAGTTCTTC; CDR3: CASSQKTIASGSLRNEQFF
J: TRBJ2-7; size: .; V: TRBV6-6; D: .; DNA: TGTGCCAGCAGTTACTCGGAGCGGTTCAGTTACGAGCAGTACTTC; CDR3: CASSYSERFSYEQYF
J: TRBJ2-7; size: .; V: TRBV9; D: TRBD1; DNA: TGTGCCAGCAGCCCGGAGCCCGGGACAGGAGGGTTCGAGCAGTACTTC; CDR3: CASSPEPGTGGFEQYF
J: TRBJ2-3; size: .; V: TRBV18; D: .; DNA: TGTGCCAGCTCACCAAACTCAGGGTCAGATACGCAGTATTTT; CDR3: CASSPNSGSDTQYF
J: TRBJ2-3; size: .; V: TRBV28; D: .; DNA: TGTGCCAGCAGCCTACAATGGGAGGATACGCAGTATTTT; CDR3: CASSLQWEDTQYF
J: TRBJ2-2; size: .; V: TRBV5-1; D: .; DNA: TGCGCCAGCAGCTTTGAAGGGGCCGGGGAGCTGTTTTTT; CDR3: CASSFEGAGELFF
J: TRBJ1-1; size: .; V: TRBV5-1; D: .; DNA: TGCGCCAGCAGCTTGTTAAGGGGGAACACTGAAGCTTTCTTT; CDR3: CASSLLRGNTEAFF
J: TRBJ2-5; size: .; V: TRBV7-9; D: TRBD1; DNA: TGTGCCAGCAGCTTAGGGGACAGGGGGCAAGAGACCCAGTACTTC; CDR3: CASSLGDRGQETQYF
J: TRBJ2-3; size: .; V: TRBV27; D: .; DNA: TGTGCCAGCAGTTTTGAGGGATCCACAGATACGCAGTATTTT; CDR3: CASSFEGSTDTQYF
J: TRBJ1-1; size: .; V: TRBV3-1/TRBV3-2; D: .; DNA: TGTGCCAGCAGTCCAAGGTCCCAGGGGAATGAAGCTTTCTTT; CDR3: CASSPRSQGNEAFF
J: TRBJ2-2; size: few; V: TRBV19; D: TRBD2; DNA: TGTGCCAGTAGTATTATGGGACTAGCGGGAGGGAACACCGGGGAGCTGTTTTTT; CDR3: CASSIMGLAGGNTGELFF
J: TRBJ2-7; size: .; V: TRBV5-5; D: TRBD1; DNA: TGTGCCAGCAGCAATAGGGCAGGGGGCTCCTACGAGCAGTACTTC; CDR3: CASSNRAGGSYEQYF
J: TRBJ2-1; size: .; V: TRBV5-1; D: TRBD1; DNA: TGCGCCAGCAGCCGATTATTAGGGGACAGGGATCCCAATGAGCAGTTCTTC; CDR3: CASSRLLGDRDPNEQFF
J: TRBJ1-2; size: .; V: TRBV2; D: .; DNA: TGTGCCAGCAGCCAACAGGGAAACTATGGCTACACCTTC; CDR3: CASSQQGNYGYTF
J: TRBJ2-1; size: once; V: TRBV24-1; D: TRBD2; DNA: TGTGCCACCAGTGACCGTAGCGGGGGGGTTAACAATGAGCAGTTCTTC; CDR3: CATSDRSGGVNNEQFF
J: TRBJ2-2; size: .; V: TRBV6-2/TRBV6-3; D: .; DNA: TGTGCCAGCAGTTACGGAGGAGCGGGTAACACCGGGGAGCTGTTTTTT; CDR3: CASSYGGAGNTGELFF
J: TRBJ1-4; size: once; V: TRBV5-1; D: .; DNA: TGCGCCAGCAGGGAGGGTGCAACTAATGAAAAACTGTTTTTT; CDR3: CASREGATNEKLFF
J: TRBJ2-7; size: .; V: TRBV5-5; D: TRBD1; DNA: TGTGCCAGCAGCTTGAGACAGGGGGTGTACGAGCAGTACTTC; CDR3: CASSLRQGVYEQYF
J: TRBJ2-1; size: few; V: TRBV5-1; D: .; DNA: TGCGCCAGCAGGGAGGGACTTAATTTGAATGAGCAGTTCTTC; CDR3: CASREGLNLNEQFF
J: TRBJ2-7; size: .; V: TRBV5-1; D: .; DNA: TGCGCCAGCAGCTCGCTAGGATCGGGAGAAACTCGCGAGCAGTACTTC; CDR3: CASSSLGSGETREQYF
J: TRBJ2-7; size: many; V: TRBV5-5; D: TRBD1; DNA: TGTGCCAGCAGCTTCTCGGACAGGGTTGACTACGAGCAGTACTTC; CDR3: CASSFSDRVDYEQYF
J: TRBJ2-1; size: .; V: TRBV24-1; D: TRBD1; DNA: TGTGCCACCGAGGGACAGTCAACGAATGAGCAGTTCTTC; CDR3: CATEGQSTNEQFF
J: TRBJ1-4; size: .; V: TRBV11-2; D: .; DNA: TGTGCCAGCAGCTTACAGGGGTCAAAACTGTTTTTT; CDR3: CASSLQGSKLFF
J: TRBJ2-7; size: few; V: TRBV29-1; D: TRBD1; DNA: TGCAGCGCTGGGGGGACAGGGGGTCGGGACGAGCAGTACTTC; CDR3: CSAGGTGGRDEQYF
J: TRBJ2-5; size: .; V: TRBV27; D: .; DNA: TGTGCCAGCAGTTTGGTGGGGCAGGAGACCCAGTACTTC; CDR3: CASSLVGQETQYF
J: TRBJ2-1; size: .; V: TRBV11-2; D: TRBD2; DNA: TGTGCCAGCAGCTTAGATGGACTAGCCTCCCATGAGCAGTTCTTC; CDR3: CASSLDGLASHEQFF
J: TRBJ2-3; size: .; V: TRBV7-9; D: TRBD2; DNA: TGTGCCAGCAGCCAATTCGCGGGGGTGACAGATACGCAGTATTTT; CDR3: CASSQFAGVTDTQYF
J: TRBJ1-6; size: few; V: TRBV18; D: TRBD1; DNA: TGTGCCAGCTCACCAGGACAGGGGATTGATAATTCACCCCTCCACTTT; CDR3: CASSPGQGIDNSPLHF
J: TRBJ1-6; size: .; V: TRBV5-1; D: .; DNA: TGCGCCAGCAGCCTCTGGGGTGAAGGGGGCTCCTATAATTCACCCCTCCACTTT; CDR3: CASSLWGEGGSYNSPLHF
J: TRBJ2-3; size: .; V: TRBV4-2; D: .; DNA: TGTGCCAGCAGCCAAGATCGGGGAAGAGATACGCAGTATTTT; CDR3: CASSQDRGRDTQYF
J: TRBJ1-2; size: .; V: TRBV19; D: TRBD1; DNA: TGTGCCAGTAGTATTACCGGGACAGGGTATTACTATGGCTACACCTTC; CDR3: CASSITGTGYYYGYTF
J: TRBJ2-7; size: .; V: TRBV25-1; D: .; DNA: TGTGCCAGCCGGGACAAACCCTACGAGCAGTACTTC; CDR3: CASRDKPYEQYF
J: TRBJ2-4; size: .; V: TRBV5-3; D: .; DNA: TGTGCCAGAAGGGCACTAGGGAGAGCCAAAAACATTCAGTACTTC; CDR3: CARRALGRAKNIQYF
J: TRBJ2-3; size: .; V: TRBV5-1; D: TRBD2; DNA: TGCGCCAGCAGCTTACCCGGGACTAGCGGGACTAGCACAGATACGCAGTATTTT; CDR3: CASSLPGTSGTSTDTQYF
J: TRBJ2-5; size: .; V: TRBV11-2; D: .; DNA: TGTGCCAGCAGCACGGGGGAGACCCAGTACTTC; CDR3: CASSTGETQYF
J: TRBJ1-2; size: .; V: TRBV6-2/TRBV6-3; D: .; DNA: TGTGCCAGCAGTTCGGGCCTACATTCAGGGTATGGCTACACCTTC; CDR3: CASSSGLHSGYGYTF
J: TRBJ1-5; size: many; V: TRBV19; D: TRBD1; DNA: TGTGCCAGTGGGACCACAGGGGGCGGTCAGCCCCAGCATTTT; CDR3: CASGTTGGGQPQHF
J: TRBJ2-3; size: .; V: TRBV11-2; D: TRBD1; DNA: TGTGCCAGCAGCTTCCGGGACAGGGGGCGCTGGACAGATACGCAGTATTTT; CDR3: CASSFRDRGRWTDTQYF
J: TRBJ2-3; size: .; V: TRBV4-2; D: TRBD2; DNA: TGTGCCAGCAGCGATTATAGCGGGGGGCGCACAGATACGCAGTATTTT; CDR3: CASSDYSGGRTDTQYF
J: TRBJ2-5; size: .; V: TRBV6-5; D: TRBD2; DNA: TGTGCCAGCAGTTACCCTCCTAGCGGGGGGCGGGAGACCCAGTACTTC; CDR3: CASSYPPSGGRETQYF
J: TRBJ1-6; size: .; V: TRBV28; D: .; DNA: TGTGCCAGCAGTTTAAGTAAGGCGGGGCTCCACTTT; CDR3: CASSLSKAGLHF
J: TRBJ2-1; size: .; V: TRBV9; D: TRBD2; DNA: TGTGCCAGCAGCGTCAGGGAGGGTAGGAACAATGAGCAGTTCTTC; CDR3: CASSVREGRNNEQFF
J: TRBJ2-3; size: once; V: TRBV19; D: TRBD2; DNA: TGTGCCAGCAGCTTAGCGGGTAGCACAGATACGCAGTATTTT; CDR3: CASSLAGSTDTQYF
J: TRBJ2-3; size: .; V: TRBV19; D: .; DNA: TGTGCCAGTAGTATTGACCGGGGTCAAGATACGCAGTATTTT; CDR3: CASSIDRGQDTQYF
J: TRBJ1-3; size: few; V: TRBV30; D: .; DNA: TGTGCCTGGAGTGTCAACTCTGGAAACACCATATATTTT; CDR3: CAWSVNSGNTIYF
J: TRBJ2-7; size: .; V: TRBV18; D: TRBD1; DNA: TGTGCCAGCTCACCGGGACAGGGAAACGAGCAGTACTTC; CDR3: CASSPGQGNEQYF
J: TRBJ2-6; size: .; V: TRBV5-4; D: .; DNA: TGTGCCAGCATCCCTAGGGGAAGCTCTGGGGCCAACGTCCTGACTTTC; CDR3: CASIPRGSSGANVLTF
J: TRBJ1-5; size: .; V: TRBV4-1; D: .; DNA: TGCGCCAGCAGCCAACTCGACACGAGCAATCAGCCCCAGCATTTT; CDR3: CASSQLDTSNQPQHF